Sequencing of this T cell receptor beta chain was carried out in a study of blood T cell repertoires in COVID-19 (dated by TCRdb to 2020 to 2021). About the study as a whole: Collaborator samples came from the United States, Italy and Spain and covered acute and convalescent phases of COVID-19. The dataset comprised deeply sampled blood TCRbeta repertoires from subjects exposed to, actively infected with, or recovered from COVID-19. The prospective study material was composed of cDNA or gDNA derived from T cells, B-cell-depleted T cells, or PBMCs. Samples were obtained from the ongoing ImmuneRACE study (first 160 participants) and from 1,254 subjects provided by 6 global collaborators. The repertoires were released in a freely available public database meant as a resource for research on the immune response to SARS-CoV-2. Where available, HLA class I and class II types were obtained from metadata supplied by the sample provider rather than from assay-based typing. A de-identified subject ID, COVID-19 status, age in years and sex were almost always included in the sample metadata.

Each collaborating institution followed its own protocols to collect whole blood in K2EDTA tubes. Collaborator samples were shipped for TCRbeta analysis as frozen whole blood, isolated PBMCs, or DNA extracted from either sample type. Here is what the overall study found, with its caveats: The quantity of clinical and demographic metadata differed by source and by participant and was supplied without curation.

TCRbeta CDR3 regions were amplified from genomic DNA using the immunoSEQ Assay, a bias-controlled multiplex PCR. The authors' analysis ran thus. The number of nucleated cells in each sample was estimated from the amplification of reference gene primers within the assay. To quantify the absolute abundance of each unique TCRbeta CDR3 rearrangement, sequence reads were collapsed and filtered. For each sample, productive Simpson clonality was calculated as the square root of Simpson's diversity index across productive rearrangements. Held by TCRdb, this immuneACCESS table contains in-frame sequences only and omits some clones. Under half of the omission traces to an unresolved V gene where checked; the cause of the rest is unknown. From that table come the V and J calls and clone size; the DNA was used to work out D and trimming. In this sample the table shows about 120,000 clones, just over 85% of which occur a single time. 0.7% to 0.9% of the sample lies in the top ten.

Comment on this clone: Its antigen is not yet known. No much larger clone is present one base from it, and per-base qualities are unavailable.

The origin of this receptor is a woman in her 50s with active or convalescent COVID-19. Sequencing input: peripheral blood.

Here the CDR3 is given as CASSDGGLAKNEQFF. In nucleotides, the sequence is TGTGCCAGCAGTGACGGGGGACTAGCGAAGAATGAGCAGTTCTTC. The V and J genes are TRBV6-4 and TRBJ2-1, and TRBD2 aligns with 10 junction nucleotides. As encoded in the germline V gene, CDR1 is MRHNA while CDR2 is SNTAGT. Trimming accounts for 2 bases at V and 7 bases at J, while the number of junction bases matched to no gene is 5. Taken from cysteine to phenylalanine, the CDR3 has 15 residues. Only the CDR3 DNA stays, 45 bases, in frame from base 1.